Sequencing of this T cell receptor beta chain was carried out in a study of T cells in Graves' hyperthyroidism and ophthalmopathy. Study-wide points: Most thyroid clonotypes expanded above 0.001 appeared in blood too.

Trimming removed 2 bases at V and 4 bases at J, with 0 bases between. The CDR3 is made up of 10 amino acids. Germline V lookup: CDR1 MNHNS, CDR2 SASEGT. Each 10 ml fresh peripheral blood draw supplied the PBMCs. This clonotype was seen many times. No antigen is known for it. The CDR3 regions of TCR beta were amplified from RNA transcripts. A set of HTBI primers served as the primers for a first-round RT-PCR of the TCR CDR3. TCRdb reprocessed the multiplex PCR reads with MiXCR, giving one entry per CDR3 protein. The table lists roughly 35,000 distinct CDR3 sequences, approximately 52% of them singletons, with roughly 25% in the top ten.

Specimen: blood. The chain combines TRBV6-1 with TRBJ2-7; no clear D gene. This TCR was sampled from a woman aged 40 to 55 with Graves' ophthalmopathy. For the CDR3, the DNA is TGTGCCAGCAGTGAATACGAGCAGTACTTC. This gives the protein CASSEYEQYF.